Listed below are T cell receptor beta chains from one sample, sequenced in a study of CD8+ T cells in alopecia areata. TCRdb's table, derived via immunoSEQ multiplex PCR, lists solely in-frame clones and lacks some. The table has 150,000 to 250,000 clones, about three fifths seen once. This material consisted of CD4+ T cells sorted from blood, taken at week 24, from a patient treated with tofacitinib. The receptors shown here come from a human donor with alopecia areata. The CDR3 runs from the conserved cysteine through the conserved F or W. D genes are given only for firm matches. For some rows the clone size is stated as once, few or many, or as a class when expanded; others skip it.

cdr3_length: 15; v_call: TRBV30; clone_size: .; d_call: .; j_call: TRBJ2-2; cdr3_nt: TGTGCCTGGAGGGCGACATCTTCAAGGGCCGGGGAGCTGTTTTTT; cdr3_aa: CAWRATSSRAGELFF
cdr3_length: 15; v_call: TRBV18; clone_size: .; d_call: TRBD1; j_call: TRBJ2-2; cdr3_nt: TGTGCCAGCTCAGACCGGACAGGAATCACCGGGGAGCTGTTTTTT; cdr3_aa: CASSDRTGITGELFF
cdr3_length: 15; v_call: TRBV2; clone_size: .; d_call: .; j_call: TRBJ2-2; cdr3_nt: TGTGCCAGCAGCGGTAGGGGAGGAGACACCGGGGAGCTGTTTTTT; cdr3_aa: CASSGRGGDTGELFF
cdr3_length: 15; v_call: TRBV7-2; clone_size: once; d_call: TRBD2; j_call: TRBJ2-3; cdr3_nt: TGTGCCAGCAGTAAGCGAGCGGGGATCACAGATACGCAGTATTTT; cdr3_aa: CASSKRAGITDTQYF
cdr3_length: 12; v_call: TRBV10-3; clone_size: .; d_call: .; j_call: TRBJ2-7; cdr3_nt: TGTGCCATCAGTGAAAAGTCCTACGAGCAGTACTTC; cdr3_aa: CAISEKSYEQYF
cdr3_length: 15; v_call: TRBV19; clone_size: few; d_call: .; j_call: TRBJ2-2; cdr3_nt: TGTGCCAGTAGTATGTGGGCCCGGGGCACCGGGGAGCTGTTTTTT; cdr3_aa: CASSMWARGTGELFF
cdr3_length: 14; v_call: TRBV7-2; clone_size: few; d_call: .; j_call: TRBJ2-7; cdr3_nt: TGTGCCAGCAGCTTAGCGGCTAAGCTCTACGAGCAGTACTTC; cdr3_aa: CASSLAAKLYEQYF
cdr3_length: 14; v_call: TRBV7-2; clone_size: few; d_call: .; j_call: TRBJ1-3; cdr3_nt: TGTGCCAGCAGCTTATCAGTCTCTGGAAACACCATATATTTT; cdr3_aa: CASSLSVSGNTIYF
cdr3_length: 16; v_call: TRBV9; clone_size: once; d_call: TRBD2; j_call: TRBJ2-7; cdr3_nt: TGTGCCAGCAGCGTAGCGGGTAGCGGGAATGTTTACGAGCAGTACTTC; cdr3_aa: CASSVAGSGNVYEQYF
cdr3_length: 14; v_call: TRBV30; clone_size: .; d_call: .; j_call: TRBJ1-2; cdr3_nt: TGTGCCTGGATTCGGGGGGCAGGTACTGATGGCTACACCTTC; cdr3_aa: CAWIRGAGTDGYTF
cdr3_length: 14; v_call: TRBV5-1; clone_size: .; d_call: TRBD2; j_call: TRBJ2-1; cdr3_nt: TGCGCCAGCAGCTTGGTAGCGGGAGCCGATGAGCAGTTCTTC; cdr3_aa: CASSLVAGADEQFF
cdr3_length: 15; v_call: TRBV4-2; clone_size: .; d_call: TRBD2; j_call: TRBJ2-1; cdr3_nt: TGTGCCAGCAGCCACATAGCGGGGGCCAGAAAAGAGCAGTTCTTC; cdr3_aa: CASSHIAGARKEQFF
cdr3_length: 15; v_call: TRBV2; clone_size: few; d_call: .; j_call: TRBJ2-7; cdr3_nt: TGTGCCAGCAGTGAAGCCGGCAGGGGAAGCTACGAGCAGTACTTC; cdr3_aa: CASSEAGRGSYEQYF
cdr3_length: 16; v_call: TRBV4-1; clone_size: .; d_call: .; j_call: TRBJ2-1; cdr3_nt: TGCGCCAGCAGCCAAGATCGGGGACCACCCGGGCTAGGGCAGTTCTTC; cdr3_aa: CASSQDRGPPGLGQFF
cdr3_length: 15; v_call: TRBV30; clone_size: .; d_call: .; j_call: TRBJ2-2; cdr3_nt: TGTGCCTGGAGTCGTGGCCACGTGGAGACCGGGGAGCTGTTTTTT; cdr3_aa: CAWSRGHVETGELFF
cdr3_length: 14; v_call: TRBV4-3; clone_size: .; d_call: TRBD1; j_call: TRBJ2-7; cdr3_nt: TGCGCCAGCAGCCAGGATCAGGGGGTATACGAGCAGTACTTC; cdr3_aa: CASSQDQGVYEQYF
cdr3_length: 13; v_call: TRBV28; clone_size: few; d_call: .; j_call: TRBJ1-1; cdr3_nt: TGTGCCAGCAGTTTATCCGGGAACACTGAAGCTTTCTTT; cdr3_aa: CASSLSGNTEAFF
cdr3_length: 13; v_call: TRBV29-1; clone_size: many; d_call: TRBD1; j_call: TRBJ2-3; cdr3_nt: TGCAGCGTCACGGGACAGGGGACAGATACGCAGTATTTT; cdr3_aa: CSVTGQGTDTQYF
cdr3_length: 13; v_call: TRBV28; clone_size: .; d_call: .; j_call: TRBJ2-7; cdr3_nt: TGTGCCAGCAGTAGTGGACACCCCTACGAGCAGTACTTC; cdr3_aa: CASSSGHPYEQYF
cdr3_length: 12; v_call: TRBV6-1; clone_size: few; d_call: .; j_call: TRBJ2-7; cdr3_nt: TGTGCCAGCAGCTCCACAGGGCTCGAGCAGTACTTC; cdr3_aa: CASSSTGLEQYF
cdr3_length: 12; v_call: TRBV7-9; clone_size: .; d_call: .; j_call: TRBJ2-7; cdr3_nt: TGTGCCAGCAGCATGGGGGCCTACGAGCAGTACTTC; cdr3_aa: CASSMGAYEQYF
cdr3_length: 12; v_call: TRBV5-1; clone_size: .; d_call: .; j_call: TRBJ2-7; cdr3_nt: TGCGCCAGCAGCTTGGCTCGGCACGAGCAGTACTTC; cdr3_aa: CASSLARHEQYF
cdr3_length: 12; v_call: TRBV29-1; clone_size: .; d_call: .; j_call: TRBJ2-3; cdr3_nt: TGCGGCCTTGAGCAGGGCGGGGATACGCAGTATTTT; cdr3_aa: CGLEQGGDTQYF
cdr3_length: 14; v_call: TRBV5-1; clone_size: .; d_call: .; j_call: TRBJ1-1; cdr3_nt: TGCGCCAGCAGCTTGCAGGATATGAACACTGAAGCTTTCTTT; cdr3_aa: CASSLQDMNTEAFF
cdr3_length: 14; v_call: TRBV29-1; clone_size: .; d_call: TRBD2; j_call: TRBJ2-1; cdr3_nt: TGCAGCGTTGGGGGGGTAGCGGGAGATAATGAGCAGTTCTTC; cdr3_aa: CSVGGVAGDNEQFF